Listed here are 22 T cell receptor beta chains from one sample, sequenced in a study of T cell responses to AZD1222 COVID-19 vaccine. TCRdb's table, derived via immunoSEQ multiplex PCR, lists solely in-frame clones and lacks some. In the table there are approximately 150,000 clones, about nine tenths of which are singletons. The source was peripheral blood, collected 28 days after the second AZD1222 dose. Every receptor here comes from an adult who received the AZD1222 COVID-19 vaccine.

The chain combines TRBV7-8 with TRBJ2-7; 8 bases agree with TRBD2. This CDR3 spans 15 amino acids. Germline CDR1 SGHVS, CDR2 FQNEAQ. Unmatched junction bases numbered 7, after V lost 1 base and J lost 5 bases. CDR3 sequence reads: CASSLDQRGSHEQYF. In nucleotides, the CDR3 is TGTGCCAGCAGCTTAGACCAGCGGGGGTCCCACGAGCAGTACTTC.

The V gene is TRBV28, the J gene TRBJ2-3; weak D call: TRBD2 (6 bases). Trimming shortened V by 4 bases and J by 6 bases, and 17 bases separated the two germline ends. This CDR3 is built from 15 residues. From germline, CDR1 is MDHEN and CDR2 SYDVKM. The CDR3 is CASSSSGTGFDTQYF. Written as DNA, the CDR3 is TGTGCCAGCAGTTCATCCGGGACTGGGTTCGATACGCAGTATTTT.

In this sample, this clone turned up once. The chain links TRBV27 to TRBJ2-7; TRBD1 aligns across 7 bases. Germline lookup yields CDR1 MNHEY and CDR2 SMNVEV (reference sequence). This CDR3 has 15 residues. With 2 bases clipped from V and 3 bases from J, the junction kept 7 bases outside the gene matches. CDR3 nucleotide sequence: TGTGCCAGCAGTTTACTACCGGGACAGATCTACGAGCAGTACTTC. Translated, it gives CASSLLPGQIYEQYF.

The chain links TRBV27 to TRBJ2-7; D may be TRBD2 (5 bases). Germline V CDR1 and CDR2: MNHEY, SMNVEV (reference sequence). CDR3 length equals 13 residues. The V end lost 7 bases, the J end lost 0 bases, and 10 bases lay between the germline ends. CDR3 coding DNA: TGTGCCAGCAAGGAGGCAGTCTCCTACGAGCAGTACTTC. It is translated as CASKEAVSYEQYF.

The chain is built from TRBV19 and TRBJ1-3, with D maybe TRBD1 (5 bases). V was cut by 6 bases and J by 0 bases, with 12 bases left in between. The CDR3 is made up of 15 amino acids. Germline CDR1 reads LNHDA; CDR2 reads SQIVND (reference sequence). The CDR3 region has the DNA TGTGCCAGTAGGAGGGACGGAGCCTCTGGAAACACCATATATTTT. It translates to CASRRDGASGNTIYF.

The chain employs TRBV2 and TRBJ1-1; 7 nucleotides align to TRBD1. The V gene's germline CDR1 is SNHLY and CDR2 FYNNEI. The CDR3 totals 13 residues. J was trimmed by 4 bases and V by 4 bases; bases with no gene match: 3. In DNA form, the CDR3 reads TGTGCCAGCAGTGGAGGACAGGCCACTGAAGCTTTCTTT. Its protein product is CASSGGQATEAFF.

V gene TRBV25-1 combines with J gene TRBJ2-1; 8 bases map to TRBD2. Germline V gene lookup returns CDR1 MGHDK and CDR2 SYGVNS. This CDR3 region has 14 residues. Unmatched junction bases numbered 4, after V lost 7 bases and J lost 2 bases. CDR3 nucleotide sequence: TGTGCCAGCAAAACTAGCGGACCCTACAATGAGCAGTTCTTC. Protein product: CASKTSGPYNEQFF.

V usage is TRBV7-9 and J usage is TRBJ1-4; 7 positions match TRBD1. Unmatched junction bases numbered 9, after V lost 5 bases and J lost 6 bases. This CDR3 is built from 15 residues. The germline V gene has CDR1 SEHNR and CDR2 FQNEAQ (reference sequence). Here the CDR3 reads CASSAYRGLDEKLFF. In nucleotides, the CDR3 is TGTGCCAGCAGCGCATACAGGGGTTTAGATGAAAAACTGTTTTTT. The full variable domain, completed using reference TRBV7-9 and TRBJ1-4, is DTGVSQNPRHKITKRGQNVTFRCDPISEHNRLYWYRQTLGQGPEFLTYFQNEAQLEKSRLLSDRFSAERPKGSFSTLEIQRTEQGDSAMYLCASSAYRGLDEKLFFGSGTQLSVL.

The chain links TRBV5-1 to TRBJ1-1; 7 bases are a match to TRBD1. V lost 0 bases and J lost 3; bases outside the gene matches: 2. CDR3 length: 14 residues. Germline V gives CDR1 SGHRS, CDR2 YFSETQ. DNA of the CDR3: TGCGCCAGCAGCTTGGGACAGGGTTACACTGAAGCTTTCTTT. Encoded protein: CASSLGQGYTEAFF.

The chain recombines TRBV10-3 with TRBJ2-7; D may be TRBD1 or TRBD2 (5 bases each). This CDR3 is 14 amino acids long. Looked up from germline, CDR1 is ENHRY and CDR2 is SYGVKD. Trimming pared 2 bases from V and 2 bases from J, leaving 10 bases between. DNA for the CDR3: TGTGCCATCAGTGAGGAGGGGAGAACCTACGAGCAGTACTTC. As protein: CAISEEGRTYEQYF.

The rearrangement joins TRBV2 to TRBJ2-1, with 8 bases identical to TRBD2. CDR1 is SNHLY, CDR2 FYNNEI, per germline. The CDR3 length is 21 residues. V shed 3 bases and J 6 bases; nucleotides not matched to a gene: 25. The CDR3 sequence: CASSDSRDPGLAPLLSNEQFF. DNA for the CDR3: TGTGCCAGCAGTGATAGCCGGGACCCAGGACTAGCCCCCCTCTTATCCAATGAGCAGTTCTTC. The full variable domain, its missing parts supplied by reference TRBV2 and TRBJ2-1, is EPEVTQTPSHQVTQMGQEVILRCVPISNHLYFYWYRQILGQKVEFLVSFYNNEISEKSEIFDDQFSVERPDGSNFTLKIRSTKLEDSAMYFCASSDSRDPGLAPLLSNEQFFGPGTRLTVL.

This chain connects TRBV7-3 to TRBJ1-6; D gene unclear. Trimming pared 3 bases from V and 7 bases from J, leaving 7 bases between. The CDR3 loop spans 13 amino acids. Germline lookup yields CDR1 SGHTA and CDR2 FQGTGA. CDR3 DNA: TGTGCCAGCAGCTTCGACACGAATTCACCCCTCCACTTT. It specifies CASSFDTNSPLHF. The whole variable domain, filled in from reference TRBV7-3 and TRBJ1-6, reads GAGVSQTPSNKVTEKGKYVELRCDPISGHTALYWYRQSLGQGPEFLIYFQGTGAADDSGLPNDRFFAVRPEGSVSTLKIQRTERGDSAVYLCASSFDTNSPLHFGNGTRLTVT.

This clone was observed once. The chain recombines TRBV9 with TRBJ2-7; 8 bases fit TRBD2. CDR1 and CDR2 from the germline V gene are SGDLS and YYNGEE. The CDR3 has 14 residues. V was pared by 0 bases and J by 7 bases, with 6 bases of the junction left unmatched. CDR3 amino acids: CASSVGAGAEEQYF. The CDR3 coding sequence is TGTGCCAGCAGCGTAGGAGCGGGGGCGGAGGAGCAGTACTTC.

The rearrangement uses TRBV14 and TRBJ1-3; 7 bases line up with TRBD1. Germline values: CDR1 SGHDN, CDR2 FVKESK. The CDR3 runs 14 residues. Unmatched junction bases numbered 1, after V lost 4 bases and J lost 1 base. The DNA for the CDR3 is TGTGCCAGCAGCCCGACAGGGTCTGGAAACACCATATATTTT. This translates into CASSPTGSGNTIYF.

The chain combines TRBV11-2 with TRBJ2-5; 7 bases fit TRBD2. Germline CDR1 and CDR2: SGHAT and FQNNGV. The J segment lost 13 bases and the V segment lost 4 bases, leaving 12 bases of the junction unmatched. The CDR3 has 13 residues. The CDR3 here is CASSSSSGGLMYF. The CDR3 DNA sequence: TGTGCCAGCAGCTCCTCCTCGGGGGGACTCATGTACTTC.

This sequence joins TRBV29-1 and TRBJ1-2; 7 positions agree with TRBD1. Germline CDR1 and CDR2: SQVTM and ANQGSEA. Germline trimming cut 7 bases from V and 1 base from J; bases unmatched to any gene: 6. This CDR3 is built from 13 residues. The CDR3 reads CSARQGDNYGYTF. The CDR3 DNA is TGCAGCGCCAGACAGGGCGATAACTATGGCTACACCTTC.

The gene calls are TRBV2 and TRBJ2-3; 11 positions match TRBD2. With V trimmed by 5 bases and J by 0 bases, 1 base remained unmatched. The germline gives CDR1 SNHLY, CDR2 FYNNEI. The CDR3 spans 15 residues. CDR3 nucleotides: TGTGCCAGCAGTCCTAGCGGGGGGAGCACAGATACGCAGTATTTT. Its protein product is CASSPSGGSTDTQYF. The full variable domain, its missing parts supplied by reference TRBV2 and TRBJ2-3, is EPEVTQTPSHQVTQMGQEVILRCVPISNHLYFYWYRQILGQKVEFLVSFYNNEISEKSEIFDDQFSVERPDGSNFTLKIRSTKLEDSAMYFCASSPSGGSTDTQYFGPGTRLTVL.

The chain links TRBV4-2 to TRBJ2-7; D unclear. V was shortened by 0 bases and J by 0 bases, with 3 bases between the two germline ends. The CDR3 runs to 13 residues. Germline V lookup: CDR1 LGHNA, CDR2 YNFKEQ. CDR3 region: CASSQDDSYEQYF. The CDR3 DNA reads TGTGCCAGCAGCCAAGATGACTCCTACGAGCAGTACTTC.

This clone was detected only once. V and J are TRBV6-5 and TRBJ1-5; D is unresolved. The V gene lost 0 bases and the J gene lost 5 bases, with 5 bases spanning the gap. Per germline, CDR1 MNHEY and CDR2 SVGAGI. The CDR3 is 13 residues long. The CDR3 sequence: CASSYSADQPQHF. CDR3 coding DNA: TGTGCCAGCAGTTACTCGGCAGATCAGCCCCAGCATTTT.

J is TRBJ2-7 and V is TRBV3-1 (or the pseudogene TRBV3-2); D is unclear. The CDR3 is made up of 11 amino acids. Germline V gene sequence: CDR1 LGHDT, CDR2 YNNKEL (reference sequence). V dropped 1 base and J dropped 4 bases, with 2 bases sitting between them. The CDR3 nucleotides are TGTGCCAGCAGCCAAGTTTACGAGCAGTACTTC. The encoded protein is CASSQVYEQYF.

This chain uses TRBV19 with TRBJ1-1; D might be TRBD1 (6 bases). Germline V gene sequence: CDR1 LNHDA, CDR2 SQIVND (reference sequence). V lost 0 bases to trimming and J lost 4 bases, with 12 bases between them. This CDR3 is built from 15 residues. The CDR3 is CASSIEAQGLTEAFF. CDR3 nucleotide sequence: TGTGCCAGTAGTATAGAGGCGCAGGGGCTCACTGAAGCTTTCTTT.

The rearrangement joins TRBV5-4 to TRBJ2-1, with 10 bases identical to TRBD2. CDR1 and CDR2 from the germline V gene are SGHNT and YYREEE (reference sequence). J gave up 9 bases and V 0 bases, and 9 bases lay outside the gene matches. The CDR3 has 16 amino acids. CDR3 sequence (DNA): TGTGCCAGCAGCTTGGCTGCGGCTAGCGGGAGAGGTGAGCAGTTCTTC. Its translation: CASSLAAASGRGEQFF.